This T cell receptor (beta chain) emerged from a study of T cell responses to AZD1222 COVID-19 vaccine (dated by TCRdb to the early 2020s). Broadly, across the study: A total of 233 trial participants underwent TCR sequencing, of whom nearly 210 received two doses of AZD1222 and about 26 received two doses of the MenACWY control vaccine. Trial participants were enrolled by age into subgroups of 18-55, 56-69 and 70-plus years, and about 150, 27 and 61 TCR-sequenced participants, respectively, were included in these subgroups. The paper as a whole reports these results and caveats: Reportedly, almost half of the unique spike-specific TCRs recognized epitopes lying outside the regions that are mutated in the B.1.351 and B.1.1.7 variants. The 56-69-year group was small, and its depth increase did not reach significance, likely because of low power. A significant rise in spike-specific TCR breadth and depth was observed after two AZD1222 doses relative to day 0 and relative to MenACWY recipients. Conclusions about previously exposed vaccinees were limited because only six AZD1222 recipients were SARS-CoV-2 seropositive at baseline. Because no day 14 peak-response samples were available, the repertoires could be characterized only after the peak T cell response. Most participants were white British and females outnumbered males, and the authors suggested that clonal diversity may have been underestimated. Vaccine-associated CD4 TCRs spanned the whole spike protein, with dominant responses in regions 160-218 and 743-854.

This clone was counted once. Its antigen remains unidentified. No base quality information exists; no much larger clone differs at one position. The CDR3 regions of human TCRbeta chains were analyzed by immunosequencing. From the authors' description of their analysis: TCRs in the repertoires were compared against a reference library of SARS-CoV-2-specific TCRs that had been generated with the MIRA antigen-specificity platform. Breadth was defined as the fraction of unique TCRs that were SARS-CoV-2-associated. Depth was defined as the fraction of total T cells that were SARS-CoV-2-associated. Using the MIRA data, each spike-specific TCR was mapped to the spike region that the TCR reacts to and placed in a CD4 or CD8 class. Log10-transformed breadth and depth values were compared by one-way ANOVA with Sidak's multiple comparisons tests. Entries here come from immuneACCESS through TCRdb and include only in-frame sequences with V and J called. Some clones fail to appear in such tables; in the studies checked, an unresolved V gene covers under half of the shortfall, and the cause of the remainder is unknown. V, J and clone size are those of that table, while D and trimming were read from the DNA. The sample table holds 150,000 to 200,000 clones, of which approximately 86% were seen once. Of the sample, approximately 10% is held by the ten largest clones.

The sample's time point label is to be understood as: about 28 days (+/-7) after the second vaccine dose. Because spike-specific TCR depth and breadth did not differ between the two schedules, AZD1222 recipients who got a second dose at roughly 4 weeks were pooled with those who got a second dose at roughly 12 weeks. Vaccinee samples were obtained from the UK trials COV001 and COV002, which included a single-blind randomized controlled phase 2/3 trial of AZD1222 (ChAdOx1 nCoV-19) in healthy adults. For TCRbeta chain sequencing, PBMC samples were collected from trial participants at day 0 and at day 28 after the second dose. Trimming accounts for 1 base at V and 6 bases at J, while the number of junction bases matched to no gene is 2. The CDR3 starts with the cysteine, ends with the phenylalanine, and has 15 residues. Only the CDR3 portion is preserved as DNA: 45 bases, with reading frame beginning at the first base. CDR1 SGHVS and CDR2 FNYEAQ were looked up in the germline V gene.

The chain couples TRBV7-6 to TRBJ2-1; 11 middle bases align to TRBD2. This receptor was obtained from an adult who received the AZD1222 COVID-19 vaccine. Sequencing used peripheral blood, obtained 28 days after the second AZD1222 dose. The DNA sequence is TGTGCCAGCAGCTTAGGACTAGCGGGGCTCAATGAGCAGTTCTTC. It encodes CASSLGLAGLNEQFF.